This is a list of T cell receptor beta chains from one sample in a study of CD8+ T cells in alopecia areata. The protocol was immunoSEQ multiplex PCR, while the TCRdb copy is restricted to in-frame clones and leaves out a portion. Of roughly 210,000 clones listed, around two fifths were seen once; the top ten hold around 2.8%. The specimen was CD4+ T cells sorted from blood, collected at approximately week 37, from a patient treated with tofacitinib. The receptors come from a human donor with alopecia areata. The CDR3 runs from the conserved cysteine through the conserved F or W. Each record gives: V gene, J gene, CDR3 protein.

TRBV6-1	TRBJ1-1	CASSEGMFGAFF
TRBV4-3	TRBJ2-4	CASSQQGPAQGGIQYF
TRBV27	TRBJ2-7	CASSRQAAPYEQYF
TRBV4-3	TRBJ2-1	CASSRSGTSQADYNEQFF
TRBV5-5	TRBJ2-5	CASTRQGQETQYF
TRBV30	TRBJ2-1	CAWSVGGSSNEQFF
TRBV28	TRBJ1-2	CASTAGIYRDGYTF
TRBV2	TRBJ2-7	CASSDGRGTYEQYF
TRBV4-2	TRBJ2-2	CASSQDLRAGELFF
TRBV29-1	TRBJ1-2	CSALLGTDYGYTF
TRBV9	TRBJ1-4	CASGRGEKLFF
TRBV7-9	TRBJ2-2	CASSSDELFF
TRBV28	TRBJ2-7	CASKLADSYEQYF